Below, 14 T cell receptor beta chains from the same sample are listed, as sequenced in a study of CD8 T cells in ankylosing spondylitis (dated by TCRdb to about 2017). Study-wide conclusions, independent of this receptor: Blood from ankylosing spondylitis patients appeared to be characterized by a TCR beta motif composed of under ten highly homologous amino acid variants.

Their recognized antigens are unknown. Libraries were built with 5' RACE. This sample was sequenced with an Illumina HiSeq 2500. Through fastp at Q25 and MiXCR, TCRdb rebuilt clones from the public reads, retaining in-frame beta chains. Duplicate CDR3 protein sequences are folded into a single record with the most common DNA and genes. The sample table shows about 480,000 distinct CDR3 sequences, and 17% are seen once. 1% of the sample is held by the ten biggest clonotypes. The material sequenced was blood, either unsorted or a sorted T cell fraction (not recorded which). These receptors were taken from a male donor with ankylosing spondylitis.

This clonotype was seen only a few times. The V call is TRBV7-3, the J call TRBJ2-3; D not resolved. Trimming cost V 5 bases and J 2 bases, with 11 bases left between them. CDR3 length: 14 amino acids. Germline CDR1 SGHTA, CDR2 FQGTGA. As DNA, the CDR3 is TGTGCCAGCAGCCGTCGAGACGTCACAGATACGCAGTATTTT. It specifies CASSRRDVTDTQYF. Full variable domain (rest looked up from reference TRBV7-3 and TRBJ2-3): GAGVSQTPSNKVTEKGKYVELRCDPISGHTALYWYRQSLGQGPEFLIYFQGTGAADDSGLPNDRFFAVRPEGSVSTLKIQRTERGDSAVYLCASSRRDVTDTQYFGPGTRLTVL.

The genes are TRBV25-1 and TRBJ2-4; D is unclear. V dropped 7 bases and J dropped 7 bases, with 11 bases sitting between them. This CDR3 region has 12 residues. CDR1 MGHDK and CDR2 SYGVNS come from the germline V gene. This CDR3 reads CASKGWDNIQYF. In DNA form, the CDR3 reads TGTGCCAGCAAAGGGTGGGATAACATTCAGTACTTC.

The chain employs TRBV7-8 and TRBJ1-4; no definite D call. The germline V gene encodes CDR1 SGHVS and CDR2 FQNEAQ. CDR3 length: 17 residues. V dropped 5 bases and J dropped 0 bases, with 16 bases sitting between them. CDR3 residues: CASSLRPVRATNEKLFF. CDR3 sequence (DNA): TGTGCCAGCAGCCTGAGACCGGTCCGGGCAACTAATGAAAAACTGTTTTTT.

Many counts were recorded for this clonotype. The genes are TRBV11-2 and TRBJ2-3; the D call may be TRBD1 or TRBD2 (6 bases each). Germline CDR1 reads SGHAT; CDR2 reads FQNNGV. V was clipped by 1 base and J by 1 base, with 12 bases between them. The CDR3 has 16 amino acids. The CDR3 spells CASSLVGGAGTDTQYF. The CDR3, as DNA: TGTGCCAGCAGCTTAGTCGGGGGCGCTGGCACAGATACGCAGTATTTT.

The sample holds a few counts of this clonotype. The rearrangement joins TRBV10-3 to TRBJ1-5; D uncertain. Germline V gene data show CDR1 as ENHRY and CDR2 as SYGVKD. V lost 5 bases and J 6 bases, leaving 11 bases between the germline ends. This CDR3 spans 13 amino acids. Here the CDR3 reads CAISPTLTQPQHF. CDR3 bases: TGTGCCATCAGTCCGACCCTTACTCAGCCCCAGCATTTT.

This clonotype was found a few times. This chain joins TRBV5-1 and TRBJ1-1; TRBD1 is a possible D gene (5 bases). Germline CDR1 is SGHRS and CDR2 is YFSETQ. This CDR3 has 13 amino acids. The germline V and J ends were trimmed by 4 bases and 0 bases, with 7 bases remaining between them. The CDR3 region is CASSRDVNTEAFF. CDR3 in DNA: TGCGCCAGCAGCCGGGACGTGAACACTGAAGCTTTCTTT.

This clonotype was picked up a small number of times. The chain links TRBV20-1 to TRBJ1-6, with 12 nucleotides matching TRBD1. This CDR3 region has 14 residues. V shed 5 bases and J 7 bases; nucleotides not matched to a gene: 3. Germline CDR1 and CDR2: DFQATT and SNEGSKA (reference sequence). Here the CDR3 reads CSARDRGPNSPLHF. The CDR3 nucleotides read TGCAGTGCTCGGGACAGGGGGCCCAATTCACCCCTCCACTTT.

Only a few counts were recorded for this clonotype. V is TRBV2 and J is TRBJ1-1; D not resolved. This CDR3 spans 14 amino acids. The germline V and J ends were trimmed by 7 bases and 1 base, with 13 bases remaining between them. CDR1 and CDR2 from the germline V gene are SNHLY and FYNNEI. The chain's CDR3 is CASTLEVANTEAFF. CDR3 in DNA: TGTGCCAGCACCCTCGAGGTCGCGAACACTGAAGCTTTCTTT. The variable domain in full, completed from reference TRBV2 and TRBJ1-1, reads EPEVTQTPSHQVTQMGQEVILRCVPISNHLYFYWYRQILGQKVEFLVSFYNNEISEKSEIFDDQFSVERPDGSNFTLKIRSTKLEDSAMYFCASTLEVANTEAFFGQGTRLTVV.

This clonotype showed up just a few times. The rearrangement joins TRBV7-6 to TRBJ2-5, with TRBD2 identical over 8 bases. CDR1 is SGHVS, CDR2 FNYEAQ, per germline. The CDR3 runs to 13 residues. With 5 bases clipped from V and 4 bases from J, the junction kept 3 bases outside the gene matches. CDR3 DNA sequence: TGTGCCAGCAGCCGAGGGACTAGAGAGACCCAGTACTTC. Translated, it gives CASSRGTRETQYF.

This clonotype occurred a few times. V usage is TRBV20-1 and J usage is TRBJ2-7; D not certain. Between the trimmed V and J ends, which lost 2 bases and 0 bases, there was a span of 8 bases. The CDR3 sequence is 13 residues long. Germline loops: CDR1 DFQATT, CDR2 SNEGSKA (reference sequence). CDR3: CSARLGPSYEQYF. The DNA of the CDR3 is TGCAGTGCTAGATTAGGGCCCTCCTACGAGCAGTACTTC.

The sample holds a few counts of this clonotype. The chain carries TRBV6-6 and TRBJ2-1; tentatively, D is TRBD2 (5 bases). V was cut by 6 bases and J by 4 bases, with 10 bases left in between. The CDR3 runs 13 residues. Germline CDR1 is MNHNY and CDR2 is SVGAGI (reference sequence). The CDR3: CASRPGEYNEQFF. The CDR3 coding sequence is TGTGCCAGCAGACCCGGGGAGTACAATGAGCAGTTCTTC.

This clonotype came up a few times. The rearrangement links TRBV28 to TRBJ1-1; TRBD1 aligns across 8 bases. The junction had 6 bases not matched to a gene; V was cut back by 4 bases and J by 11 bases. The CDR3 totals 12 residues. The V gene's germline CDR1 is MDHEN and CDR2 SYDVKM. CDR3 bases: TGTGCCAGCAGTTCGAACAGGGGGGAGGCTTTCTTT. Its translation: CASSSNRGEAFF.

This clonotype has more than one count but fewer than ten. This chain links TRBV7-2 with TRBJ2-1, with D unresolved. CDR1 is SGHTA and CDR2 is FQGNSA in the germline V gene. CDR3 length equals 15 residues. Trimming took off 6 bases at V and 9 bases at J, with 21 bases between the two ends. In DNA form, the CDR3 reads TGTGCCAGCAGTGCTCTCTGGAATTTGGCCGGTGAGCAGTTCTTC. Protein sequence: CASSALWNLAGEQFF. Combining the CDR3 with reference TRBV7-2 and TRBJ2-1 gives the whole variable domain GAGVSQSPSNKVTEKGKDVELRCDPISGHTALYWYRQSLGQGLEFLIYFQGNSAPDKSGLPSDRFSAERTGGSVSTLTIQRTQQEDSAVYLCASSALWNLAGEQFFGPGTRLTVL.

This chain connects TRBV28 to TRBJ2-1; 10 nucleotides agree with TRBD2. The germline V gene encodes CDR1 MDHEN and CDR2 SYDVKM. The CDR3 runs to 16 residues. J lost 4 bases, V lost 1 base, and 4 bases had no gene match. CDR3 nucleotide sequence: TGTGCCAGCAGTTTATCCGGGACTAGCGCTTACAATGAGCAGTTCTTC. Translating it yields CASSLSGTSAYNEQFF.